The 8 T cell receptor beta chains below were found in one sample sequenced in a study of CD8 T cells in Susac syndrome. The authors reverse transcribed roughly 0.5 to 1 ug RNA with random hexamers. TCRdb re-called the immunoSEQ multiplex PCR reads with MiXCR, one entry per CDR3 protein. The sample holds some 200,000 distinct CDR3 sequences, around nine tenths seen once. The sequenced sample consisted of CD8+ T cells from PBMCs. These receptor sequences come from a human donor with multiple sclerosis.

This chain links TRBV9 with TRBJ1-3; D is undetermined. The CDR3 is 14 residues long. Germline V gives CDR1 SGDLS, CDR2 YYNGEE. Trimming left V 5 bases short and J 0 bases short, with 9 bases between. CDR3 DNA: TGTGCCAGCAGGTCCCCGGACTCTGGAAACACCATATATTTT. It translates to CASRSPDSGNTIYF.

The V gene is TRBV29-1, the J gene TRBJ2-7; 13 bases are a match to TRBD2. In germline, CDR1 is SQVTM, CDR2 ANQGSEA. Trimming cost V 3 bases and J 2 bases; bases outside gene matches: 4. The CDR3 extends over 15 amino acids. CDR3 bases: TGCAGCGTTGAGGGACTAGCGGGATTTCCCTACGAGCAGTACTTC. This translates into CSVEGLAGFPYEQYF.

V gene TRBV6-5 combines with J gene TRBJ1-5, with D possibly TRBD1 on 6 matching bases. The CDR3 is 15 residues long. The V end was cut by 5 bases, the J end by 4 bases, with 15 bases between. The germline gives CDR1 MNHEY, CDR2 SVGAGI. The DNA of the CDR3 is TGTGCCAGCAGTCCCGCCAGGGGTGGAAATCAGCCCCAGCATTTT. The encoded protein is CASSPARGGNQPQHF.

The chain is built from TRBV5-6 and TRBJ1-2; no reliable D call. This CDR3 has 11 amino acids. V shed 1 base and J shed 6 bases, with 4 bases lying between them. The germline V gene has CDR1 SGHDT and CDR2 YYEEEE. CDR3 protein: CASSLWDGYTF. CDR3 DNA sequence: TGTGCCAGCAGCTTGTGGGATGGCTACACCTTC.

The gene calls are TRBV30 and TRBJ1-5; D ambiguous. V shed 0 bases and J shed 3 bases, with 9 bases lying between them. The CDR3 has 14 amino acids. Germline loops: CDR1 GTSNPN, CDR2 SVGIG (reference sequence). CDR3 nucleotide sequence: TGTGCCTGGAGTGTTCGGCAGGCCAATCAGCCCCAGCATTTT. It yields the protein CAWSVRQANQPQHF.

V gene TRBV9 combines with J gene TRBJ2-2; D ambiguous. Germline values: CDR1 SGDLS, CDR2 YYNGEE. Trimming stripped 0 bases from V and 8 bases from J, with 5 bases between. The CDR3 has 12 residues. CDR3 residues: CASSVAAGELFF. The CDR3 DNA is TGTGCCAGCAGCGTAGCTGCGGGGGAGCTGTTTTTT.

This chain uses TRBV12-3 or TRBV12-4 with TRBJ1-5; D unclear. V dropped 5 bases and J dropped 5 bases, with 10 bases sitting between them. The CDR3 consists of 13 residues. CDR3: CASSNLPDQPQHF. In nucleotides, the CDR3 is TGTGCCAGCAGTAACTTACCGGATCAGCCCCAGCATTTT.

This clonotype was recorded only once. The genes are TRBV12-3 or TRBV12-4 and TRBJ2-1, with TRBD2 identical over 9 bases. The CDR3 has 17 amino acids. The ends lost 5 bases at V and 4 bases at J; junction bases unmatched: 12. The CDR3 region is CASSPAPTSGYYNEQFF. As DNA, the CDR3 is TGTGCCAGCAGTCCCGCGCCGACTAGCGGTTATTACAATGAGCAGTTCTTC.